Listed here are 24 T cell receptor beta chains from one sample, sequenced in a study of T-cell memory formation after mild COVID-19. TCRdb independently ran MiXCR on the 5' RACE reads; one entry per CDR3 protein. The sample yields around 210,000 distinct CDR3 sequences, roughly 10% seen once. The sample comprised PBMCs or a T cell subset sorted from them (not recorded which). The receptors here all came from a young man who had mild COVID-19 (a few samples of this study predate the infection). Cell type and time point are not known.

This clonotype was picked up a small number of times. V is TRBV18 and J is TRBJ2-7; 7 bases line up with TRBD1. Trimming at V came to 6 bases and at J to 2 bases, leaving 10 bases not matched to a gene. This CDR3 contains 15 residues. The germline gives CDR1 KGHSH, CDR2 LQKENI. The CDR3 sequence: CASSPGQAATYEQYV. The CDR3 nucleotides are TGTGCCAGCTCCCCAGGACAGGCCGCCACCTACGAGCAGTACGTC.

A few counts support this clonotype. The chain is built from TRBV19 and TRBJ2-3, with D unresolved. Germline CDR1 and CDR2: LNHDA and SQIVND (reference sequence). V lost 5 bases and J 6 bases, leaving 15 bases between the germline ends. The CDR3 totals 14 residues. The CDR3 nucleotides read TGTGCCAGTAGTCCCCCGGTAGGCCCCGATACGCAGTATTTT. The encoded protein is CASSPPVGPDTQYF.

The chain recombines TRBV11-1 with TRBJ2-5; 8 bases agree with TRBD2. CDR3 length equals 16 residues. Germline CDR1 SGHAT, CDR2 FQDESV (reference sequence). V trimming: 3 bases; J trimming: 1 base; junction bases outside the gene matches: 7. In DNA form, the CDR3 reads TGTGCCAGCAGCTTTCGGCGGGGGGCTTCCCAAGAGACCCAGTACTTC. This encodes CASSFRRGASQETQYF.

Concerning this clonotype: No conserved phenylalanine or tryptophan ends this CDR3, so it is likely a read error. J is TRBJ2-3 and V is TRBV6-1; 8 bases are a match to TRBD2. This CDR3 region has 14 residues. Per germline, CDR1 MNHNS and CDR2 SASEGT. The junction had 4 bases not matched to a gene; V was cut back by 6 bases and J by 2 bases. The CDR3 is CASRSGGPTDTQYL. CDR3 coding DNA: TGTGCCAGCAGGAGCGGGGGCCCCACAGATACGCAGTATCTT.

In this sample, this clonotype turned up many times. The J gene is TRBJ2-3, the V gene TRBV7-9; D remains unclear. Deletions cut 2 bases from V and 6 bases from J, with 15 bases between. Germline CDR1 and CDR2: SEHNR and FQNEAQ (reference sequence). This CDR3 spans 15 amino acids. The chain's CDR3 is CASSLTDRLRDTQYF. DNA for the CDR3: TGTGCCAGCAGCTTAACCGACCGCCTTCGGGATACGCAGTATTTT.

The V and J genes are TRBV3-1 and TRBJ1-1; D not certain. The CDR3 runs to 12 residues. The germline V gene has CDR1 LGHDT and CDR2 YNNKEL (reference sequence). Between the trimmed V and J ends, which lost 9 bases and 1 base, there was a span of 9 bases. The CDR3, as DNA: TGTGCCAGTTGTGATCAGAACACTGAAGCTTTCTTT. Its protein is CASCDQNTEAFF.

The sample holds many counts of this clonotype. The chain employs TRBV28 and TRBJ1-6; 10 nucleotides match TRBD1. The CDR3 runs 17 residues. Per the germline V gene, CDR1 is MDHEN and CDR2 is SYDVKM. Trimming at V came to 2 bases and at J to 7 bases, leaving 8 bases not matched to a gene. The CDR3 DNA follows: TGTGCCAGCAGTTTAAGTACCGGACAGGGGGTAAATTCACCCCTCCACTTT. It encodes CASSLSTGQGVNSPLHF.

This clonotype was picked up a small number of times. CDR3 in amino acids: CASSPRENGNTIYF. DNA for the CDR3: TGTGCCAGCTCACCCCGGGAGAATGGAAACACCATATATTTT. This chain connects TRBV18 to TRBJ1-3; D is ambiguous. Germline CDR1 is KGHSH and CDR2 is LQKENI. The CDR3 runs 14 residues. Trimming took off 3 bases at V and 3 bases at J, with 9 bases between the two ends.

This clonotype was seen only a few times. J is TRBJ2-5 and V is TRBV7-9; 7 nucleotides agree with TRBD2. CDR1 and CDR2 (germline): SEHNR, FQNEAQ (reference sequence). The V segment lost 5 bases and the J segment 3 bases; nucleotides outside the gene matches: 9. The CDR3 loop spans 15 amino acids. CDR3 bases: TGTGCCAGCAGCCCGCGCCCAGCGGGGAAAGAGACCCAGTACTTC. Protein product: CASSPRPAGKETQYF.

The V gene is TRBV20-1, the J gene TRBJ2-3; D possibly corresponds to TRBD2 (5 bases). The CDR3 loop spans 13 amino acids. Looked up from germline, CDR1 is DFQATT and CDR2 is SNEGSKA (reference sequence). The germline V and J ends were trimmed by 5 bases and 0 bases, with 9 bases remaining between them. DNA for the CDR3: TGCAGTGCTCGGACTGCTAGCACAGATACGCAGTATTTT. This translates into CSARTASTDTQYF.

This clonotype was detected ten times or more. The chain links TRBV5-4 to TRBJ2-3, with D unresolved. The germline V gene encodes CDR1 SGHNT and CDR2 YYREEE (reference sequence). The ends were cut back, 0 bases at V and 3 bases at J, with 11 bases in the middle. There are 15 residues in the CDR3. This CDR3 is CASSLGPSKTDTQYF. Here the CDR3 DNA reads TGTGCCAGCAGCTTGGGGCCTTCCAAGACAGATACGCAGTATTTT.

This clonotype has ten or more counts. The chain is built from TRBV4-1 and TRBJ1-2; D gene ambiguous. Germline V CDR1 and CDR2: MGHRA, YSYEKL. With 3 bases removed from V and 8 bases from J, the gap between germline ends came to 7 bases. CDR3 length equals 11 residues. CDR3 nucleotide sequence: TGCGCCAGCAGCCATGTGGGGGGCTACACCTTC. Translation gives CASSHVGGYTF.

This clonotype was detected only a few times. This chain uses TRBV5-1 with TRBJ2-7, with TRBD1 as a possible D gene (6 bases). There are 15 residues in the CDR3. Germline V gene sequence: CDR1 SGHRS, CDR2 YFSETQ. Trimming shortened V by 0 bases and J by 2 bases, and 12 bases separated the two germline ends. CDR3 region: CASSLGTVTTYEQYF. The CDR3 bases are TGCGCCAGCAGCTTGGGGACAGTAACAACCTACGAGCAGTACTTC.

This clonotype was picked up a small number of times. The chain uses TRBV5-1 and TRBJ2-5; D might be TRBD1 or TRBD2, each matching 7 bases. From germline, CDR1 is SGHRS and CDR2 YFSETQ. The CDR3 consists of 16 residues. V was clipped by 2 bases and J by 3 bases, with 17 bases between them. The CDR3 DNA reads as TGCGCCAGCAGCTTAGCTGGGAGGGGGCTTAAAGAGACCCAGTACTTC. Its protein product is CASSLAGRGLKETQYF.

This clonotype was seen more than once but under ten times. The rearrangement links TRBV11-1 to TRBJ1-5, with 7 bases fitting TRBD1. V lost 1 base to trimming and J lost 3 bases; unmatched junction nucleotides: 3. CDR3 size: 15 residues. From germline, CDR1 is SGHAT and CDR2 FQDESV (reference sequence). The CDR3 protein is CASSLEGGLNQPQHF. For the CDR3, the DNA is TGTGCCAGCAGCTTAGAAGGGGGCCTCAATCAGCCCCAGCATTTT.

Ten or more counts support this clonotype. This chain uses TRBV7-2 with TRBJ2-1, with 11 bases that match TRBD2. CDR1 and CDR2 from the germline V gene are SGHTA and FQGNSA. The trim removed 3 bases at V and 5 bases at J, leaving 0 bases unmatched. This CDR3 has 14 amino acids. The CDR3 loop is CASSLTSGDNEQFF. CDR3 DNA: TGTGCCAGCAGCTTGACTAGCGGGGACAATGAGCAGTTCTTC.

The J gene is TRBJ1-5, the V gene TRBV24-1, with 8 bases matching TRBD1. V shed 4 bases, J shed 3 bases, and the junction held 7 bases outside the gene matches. The CDR3 runs 16 residues. Germline CDR1 and CDR2: KGHDR and SFDVKD. The CDR3 nucleotides read TGTGCCACCAGTGACGGCCGACAGGGGAACAATCAGCCCCAGCATTTT. Its protein is CATSDGRQGNNQPQHF.

This clonotype has only a few counts. The chain uses TRBV7-2 and TRBJ2-1; 9 bases map to TRBD2. Trimming took 3 bases from V and 1 from J; bases not matched to a gene: 1. Germline V gene data show CDR1 as SGHTA and CDR2 as FQGNSA. The CDR3 extends over 15 amino acids. CDR3 region: CASSFSGGSYNEQFF. The CDR3 nucleotides read TGTGCCAGCAGCTTTAGCGGGGGTTCCTACAATGAGCAGTTCTTC. Looking up the rest from reference TRBV7-2 and TRBJ2-1 gives the full variable domain: GAGVSQSPSNKVTEKGKDVELRCDPISGHTALYWYRQSLGQGLEFLIYFQGNSAPDKSGLPSDRFSAERTGGSVSTLTIQRTQQEDSAVYLCASSFSGGSYNEQFFGPGTRLTVL.

The V and J genes are TRBV6-2 or TRBV6-3 and TRBJ2-7; D possibly matches TRBD1 or TRBD2 (6 bases each). The CDR3 covers 16 residues. CDR1 and CDR2 from the germline V gene are MNHEY and SVGEGT. V was clipped by 6 bases and J by 6 bases, with 24 bases between them. The CDR3 DNA sequence: TGTGCCAGCAGCGACCCGCAGGGGCAGGGGACTGTCGAGCAGTACGTC. Protein: CASSDPQGQGTVEQYV.

The chain has TRBV6-5 and TRBJ1-1; the D gene is possibly TRBD1 (5 bases). Trimming took off 6 bases at V and 5 bases at J, with 22 bases between the two ends. The CDR3 spans 16 residues. CDR1 and CDR2 (germline): MNHEY, SVGAGI. CDR3 DNA sequence: TGTGCCAGCAGCCAGGGTATGAGGCGGGGCGCGACTGAAGCTTTCTTT. It translates to CASSQGMRRGATEAFF.

The rearrangement joins TRBV7-2 to TRBJ1-3; D uncertain. There are 14 residues in the CDR3. Germline CDR1 and CDR2: SGHTA and FQGNSA. The V and J ends lost 3 bases and 7 bases respectively, with 13 bases between them. The CDR3 bases are TGTGCCAGCAGCTTGGAGGTTCCAAGTAACACCATATATTTT. Encoded protein: CASSLEVPSNTIYF.

The rearrangement joins TRBV4-2 to TRBJ1-4; tentative D call: TRBD1 (6 bases). The CDR3 consists of 16 residues. Germline V gene lookup returns CDR1 LGHNA and CDR2 YNFKEQ. V lost 4 bases and J lost 0, with 12 bases in between. CDR3: CASSRQEHATNEKLFF. CDR3 nucleotide sequence: TGTGCCAGCAGCCGACAGGAACATGCAACTAATGAAAAACTGTTTTTT.

The V call is TRBV4-3, the J call TRBJ1-1; 9 bases align to TRBD1. The germline CDR1 and CDR2 sequences are LGHNA and YSLEER. The trim removed 3 bases at V and 1 base at J, leaving 3 bases unmatched. The CDR3 loop spans 15 amino acids. The DNA of the CDR3 is TGCGCCAGCAGCCACCAGACAGGGGGGAACACTGAAGCTTTCTTT. This sequence encodes CASSHQTGGNTEAFF.

This clonotype was picked up a small number of times. This rearrangement joins TRBV27 to TRBJ1-1; D ambiguous. The germline V gene has CDR1 MNHEY and CDR2 SMNVEV (reference sequence). Trimming shortened V by 3 bases and J by 0 bases, and 8 bases separated the two germline ends. CDR3 length: 14 amino acids. In DNA, the CDR3 is TGTGCCAGCAGTTTTAGTGGGGTGAACACTGAAGCTTTCTTT. Protein: CASSFSGVNTEAFF.